This entry is about one T cell receptor beta chain. Its antigen is not known. This sample is drawn from a study of PD-1 blockade in classical Hodgkin lymphoma. Study findings and constraints: Healthy donors were reported to have higher baseline TCR diversity than newly diagnosed patients. Underlying causes for the observed repertoire differences were not defined, possibly disease activity or prior therapy.

Here immunoSEQ multiplex PCR was the method, and the copy in TCRdb shows in-frame clones only, minus some. Here the sample spans roughly 7,200 clones, almost 80% being singletons. Every patient had relapsed following autologous stem cell transplantation, and cohorts differed in brentuximab vedotin exposure. Purification of CD4+ T cells from thawed PBMCs was performed via magnetic negative selection. The TCR originated in a human donor with classical Hodgkin lymphoma. This material consisted of CD4+ T cells from blood, taken at baseline.

CDR3 residues: CAGKGNLGYEQFF. CDR3 DNA: TGTGCCGGGAAGGGGAACCTGGGCTATGAGCAGTTCTTC. The chain links TRBV7-2 to TRBJ2-1, with D tentatively TRBD1 (5 bases). Germline CDR1 SGHTA, CDR2 FQGNSA. The CDR3 extends over 13 amino acids. V lost 11 bases, J lost 8 bases, and 19 bases lay in between.